One sample yielded the 9 T cell receptor beta chains listed below, sequenced in a study of T cell repertoires in cytomegalovirus infection. TCRdb reprocessed the reads with MiXCR, giving one entry per CDR3 protein. The table has hundreds of thousands of distinct CDR3 sequences, roughly 30% seen once. Antigens for these TCRs are unknown. The sample consisted of cultured CD8+ T cells from PBMCs, taken from culture after CMV antigen stimulation. The receptors here all came from a human donor in good health (CMV status not recorded). Some clones in this sample may be carry-over from other donors' samples.

This clonotype was observed at least ten times. This rearrangement joins TRBV7-2 to TRBJ2-5; 16 bases fit TRBD2. This CDR3 region has 16 residues. V shed 5 bases, J shed 5 bases, and the junction held 5 bases outside the gene matches. Germline V gene data show CDR1 as SGHTA and CDR2 as FQGNSA. In nucleotides, the CDR3 is TGTGCCAGCAGCCTGGGACTAGCGGGGGGGCGCGAGACCCAGTACTTC. Its protein is CASSLGLAGGRETQYF.

There are a few counts of this clonotype. The V gene is TRBV19, the J gene TRBJ1-1; D uncertain. The V gene's germline CDR1 is LNHDA and CDR2 SQIVND (reference sequence). This CDR3 is built from 14 residues. V was pared by 4 bases and J by 1 base, with 10 bases between. Written as DNA, the CDR3 is TGTGCCAGTAGTACTTCCGTTACGAACACTGAAGCTTTCTTT. Translating it yields CASSTSVTNTEAFF.

This chain uses TRBV2 with TRBJ2-7; D is uncertain. The CDR3 runs 14 residues. V dropped 4 bases and J dropped 7 bases, with 17 bases sitting between them. Germline lookup yields CDR1 SNHLY and CDR2 FYNNEI. The CDR3 DNA is TGTGCCAGCAGTGTTACAGCGAATTCGAGGGAGCAGTACTTC. Protein sequence: CASSVTANSREQYF.

This clonotype occurred many times. The genes are TRBV7-9 and TRBJ2-5, with unresolved D. Germline V gene data show CDR1 as SEHNR and CDR2 as FQNEAQ (reference sequence). V dropped 1 base and J dropped 3 bases, with 12 bases sitting between them. The CDR3 length is 15 residues. For the CDR3, the DNA is TGTGCCAGCAGCTTAGTGGGCGGAGAAGAAGAGACCCAGTACTTC. Its translation: CASSLVGGEEETQYF.

About this clonotype: The conserved phenylalanine or tryptophan normally closing the CDR3 is absent here, so this likely arose from a read error. The chain's CDR3 is CASSLGVWSSYNEQFL. The CDR3 bases are TGTGCCAGCAGCTTAGGGGTTTGGAGCTCCTACAATGAGCAGTTCCTC. The gene calls are TRBV7-6 and TRBJ2-1; D unresolved. V lost 1 base, J lost 0 bases, and 10 bases lay in between. This CDR3 spans 16 amino acids. The V gene's germline CDR1 is SGHVS and CDR2 FNYEAQ.

The V gene is TRBV6-1, the J gene TRBJ1-5, with 10 bases that match TRBD1. Per germline, CDR1 MNHNS and CDR2 SASEGT. V trimming: 6 bases; J trimming: 2 bases; junction bases outside the gene matches: 7. The CDR3 has 16 amino acids. Written as DNA, the CDR3 is TGTGCCAGCAGGGGGACAGGGGACGCCGGCAATCAGCCCCAGCATTTT. This translates into CASRGTGDAGNQPQHF.

J is TRBJ2-7 and V is TRBV19; TRBD2 might be the D (6 bases). V was cut by 0 bases and J by 4 bases, with 10 bases left in between. CDR1 and CDR2 from the germline V gene are LNHDA and SQIVND (reference sequence). CDR3 length: 14 residues. The CDR3, as DNA: TGTGCCAGTAGTATAGATTTTCTAGCGTACGAGCAGTACTTC. Its protein is CASSIDFLAYEQYF.

This clonotype showed up just a few times. The chain joins TRBV12-5 to TRBJ2-1; no firm D call. The CDR3 runs to 15 residues. V was pared by 0 bases and J by 2 bases, with 8 bases between. Germline assignment: CDR1 LGHNT and CDR2 FRNRAP. The CDR3 DNA reads TGTGCTAGTGGTTTGGTTACTTTCCCCTACAATGAGCAGTTCTTC. Protein product: CASGLVTFPYNEQFF.

The chain couples TRBV7-2 to TRBJ1-5; D perhaps matches TRBD1 (6 bases). The germline gives CDR1 SGHTA, CDR2 FQGNSA. The CDR3 loop spans 14 amino acids. Trimming removed 9 bases at V and 5 bases at J, with 17 bases between. CDR3 in DNA: TGTGCCAGTACTGGGGGGCTTGGGGATCAGCCCCAGCATTTT. This sequence encodes CASTGGLGDQPQHF.